Shown below are 18 T cell receptor beta chains from a single sample sequenced in a study of T-cell reconstitution after alpha-beta-depleted transplantation in children. The authors prepared the TCRbeta library with unique molecular identifiers. A single record per CDR3 protein comes from TCRdb applying MiXCR to the PCR reads. The sample carries under 450,000 distinct CDR3 sequences, about 14% recorded once. The sample consisted of PBMCs, taken from the stem cell graft. The origin of the receptors is a human donor who donated a stem cell graft to a child with Fanconi anemia.

This clonotype was seen only a few times. This chain uses TRBV3-1 with TRBJ2-1, with D maybe TRBD2 (5 bases). Trimming took off 4 bases at V and 3 bases at J, with 19 bases between the two ends. The CDR3 sequence is 17 residues long. Germline CDR1 and CDR2: LGHDT and YNNKEL (reference sequence). The CDR3 here is CASSLGLGGLGYNEQFF. The CDR3 DNA is TGTGCCAGCAGCCTGGGCCTCGGCGGGCTGGGCTACAATGAGCAGTTCTTC.

V gene TRBV15 combines with J gene TRBJ2-1, with D possibly TRBD1 on 6 matching bases. This CDR3 is built from 15 residues. V lost 2 bases and J lost 4, with 12 bases in between. Per the germline V gene, CDR1 is LNHNV and CDR2 is YYDKDF (reference sequence). The CDR3 is CATSRSGASYNEQFF. The DNA for the CDR3 is TGTGCCACCAGCAGATCAGGGGCTAGTTACAATGAGCAGTTCTTC.

The chain joins TRBV6-5 to TRBJ2-3; 11 nucleotides align to TRBD1. Losses at the gene ends were 2 bases for V and 3 bases for J; bases not matched to a gene: 1. The CDR3 length is 15 residues. Per the germline V gene, CDR1 is MNHEY and CDR2 is SVGAGI. The DNA of the CDR3 is TGTGCCAGCAGTTACGGACAGGGGGCGACAGATACGCAGTATTTT. It encodes CASSYGQGATDTQYF.

This clonotype was counted at least ten times. The rearrangement links TRBV7-2 to TRBJ2-5, with a tentative D call TRBD1 (6 bases). The length of the CDR3 is 15 residues. Looked up from germline, CDR1 is SGHTA and CDR2 is FQGNSA. V lost 5 bases and J 1 base, leaving 14 bases between the germline ends. CDR3 nucleotide sequence: TGTGCCAGCAGCCGAACTGGACAGAGCCAAGAGACCCAGTACTTC. Protein product: CASSRTGQSQETQYF.

This clonotype was observed a handful of times. The V call is TRBV7-9, the J call TRBJ1-2; D gene ambiguous. V was trimmed by 0 bases and J by 5 bases, leaving 7 bases between them. CDR1 is SEHNR and CDR2 is FQNEAQ in the germline V gene (reference sequence). The CDR3 extends over 13 amino acids. DNA for the CDR3: TGTGCCAGCAGCTTAGCTGACGGTTATGGCTACACCTTC. Its translation: CASSLADGYGYTF.

At least ten counts were recorded for this clonotype. Sequence at one end of the junction differs from germline and may be a read error. This sequence joins TRBV18 and TRBJ1-1; no clear D. CDR1 KGHSH and CDR2 LQKENI come from the germline V gene. CDR3 size: 8 residues. CDR3 bases: TGTGCCAGCTCACCAGAGACGTTT. Translating gives CASSPETF.

The genes are TRBV20-1 and TRBJ2-1, with TRBD1 identical over 8 bases. This CDR3 region has 14 residues. Germline V CDR1 and CDR2: DFQATT, SNEGSKA (reference sequence). The trim removed 6 bases at V and 3 bases at J, leaving 7 bases unmatched. The CDR3 DNA reads as TGCAGTGCGGCAGGACAGGGTGACTACAATGAGCAGTTCTTC. Translated, it gives CSAAGQGDYNEQFF.

The chain uses TRBV4-2 and TRBJ2-1, with D hard to call. The CDR3 extends over 13 amino acids. Germline V CDR1 and CDR2: LGHNA, YNFKEQ. V was trimmed by 1 base and J by 5 bases, leaving 6 bases between them. For the CDR3, the DNA is TGTGCCAGCAGCCAAGTCCTAGACAATGAGCAGTTCTTC. Translating gives CASSQVLDNEQFF.

This clonotype has at least ten counts. The chain links TRBV6-5 to TRBJ1-3; D uncertain. The V gene's germline CDR1 is MNHEY and CDR2 SVGAGI. The CDR3 loop spans 16 amino acids. Trimming took off 6 bases at V and 0 bases at J, with 15 bases between the two ends. CDR3 in DNA: TGTGCCAGCAGAGGGTCCTTCAGCCTCTCTGGAAACACCATATATTTT. It specifies CASRGSFSLSGNTIYF.

The chain is built from TRBV6-2 or TRBV6-3 and TRBJ2-5; 7 bases map to TRBD1. The CDR3 spans 13 residues. With V trimmed by 7 bases and J by 7 bases, 9 bases remained unmatched. Germline CDR1 and CDR2: MNHEY and SVGEGT. CDR3 sequence reads: CASTLTGIGTQYF. As DNA, the CDR3 is TGTGCCAGCACCTTGACAGGGATTGGGACCCAGTACTTC.

This clonotype has only a few counts. The chain is built from TRBV2 and TRBJ1-2; D is unresolved. With 5 bases removed from V and 6 bases from J, the gap between germline ends came to 13 bases. This CDR3 region has 13 residues. From germline, CDR1 is SNHLY and CDR2 FYNNEI. CDR3 region: CASSQWGVDGYTF. CDR3 nucleotides: TGTGCCAGCAGTCAATGGGGAGTAGATGGCTACACCTTC.

The chain couples TRBV12-3 or TRBV12-4 to TRBJ2-1, with D maybe TRBD1 (6 bases). This CDR3 is 13 amino acids long. The ends were cut back, 5 bases at V and 6 bases at J, with 11 bases in the middle. CDR3 nucleotides: TGTGCCAGCAGTCCTATGGACAGCAATGAGCAGTTCTTC. Translating gives CASSPMDSNEQFF.

The chain uses TRBV18 and TRBJ2-6, with 7 bases identical to TRBD1. Germline assignment: CDR1 KGHSH and CDR2 LQKENI. CDR3 size: 16 residues. Unmatched junction bases numbered 4, after V lost 3 bases and J lost 2 bases. CDR3: CASSPTGTAGANVLTF. The CDR3 DNA reads TGTGCCAGCTCACCGACAGGGACCGCTGGGGCCAACGTCCTGACTTTC.

This clonotype has more than one count but fewer than ten. The chain has TRBV5-5 and TRBJ1-1; D not resolved. CDR3 length: 12 amino acids. Germline CDR1 SGHKS, CDR2 YYEKEE (reference sequence). The V gene lost 7 bases and the J gene lost 1 base, with 8 bases spanning the gap. The CDR3 region has the DNA TGTGCCAGCCGGAGGAGGAACACTGAAGCTTTCTTT. This gives the protein CASRRRNTEAFF.

V and J are TRBV7-8 and TRBJ1-2, with 8 nucleotides matching TRBD1. The V segment lost 0 bases and the J segment 2 bases; nucleotides outside the gene matches: 11. Per germline, CDR1 SGHVS and CDR2 FQNEAQ. This CDR3 is 18 amino acids long. This CDR3 is CASSLALPGTGVNYGYTF. CDR3 bases: TGTGCCAGCAGCTTAGCCTTACCCGGGACAGGAGTCAACTATGGCTACACCTTC.

This clonotype was detected only a few times. The rearrangement joins TRBV12-3 or TRBV12-4 to TRBJ2-2, with TRBD1 identical over 7 bases. The CDR3 is 16 amino acids. J gave up 6 bases and V 5 bases, and 12 bases lay outside the gene matches. CDR3 sequence: CASSPPTGSGSGELFF. The CDR3 DNA reads TGTGCCAGCAGTCCCCCGACAGGGTCCGGTTCCGGGGAGCTGTTTTTT.

This clonotype has a count of ten or more. The J gene is TRBJ1-5, the V gene TRBV11-2; tentative D call: TRBD1 (6 bases). Trimming shortened V by 4 bases and J by 3 bases, and 10 bases separated the two germline ends. Germline V gene lookup returns CDR1 SGHAT and CDR2 FQNNGV. CDR3 length equals 14 residues. CDR3 nucleotide sequence: TGTGCCAGCAGCTACGGGACACCCAATCAGCCCCAGCATTTT. Protein sequence: CASSYGTPNQPQHF.

This clonotype was counted ten times or more. V gene TRBV20-1 combines with J gene TRBJ2-1, with TRBD1 as a possible D gene (5 bases). The germline V gene encodes CDR1 DFQATT and CDR2 SNEGSKA (reference sequence). This CDR3 spans 14 amino acids. CDR3 region: CSAVRAGAYNEQFF. The CDR3 DNA is TGCAGCGCTGTCAGGGCAGGAGCCTACAATGAGCAGTTCTTC.